Listed below are T cell receptor beta chains from one sample, sequenced in a study of T cell responses to AZD1222 COVID-19 vaccine. Measured with immunoSEQ multiplex PCR; TCRdb has only the in-frame clones, and not every one. The sample lists about 27,000 clones, around 92% occurring once. Material: peripheral blood, obtained 28 days after the second AZD1222 dose. The receptors originated from an adult who received the AZD1222 COVID-19 vaccine. Both conserved end residues are part of each CDR3. The D gene is left open where the match is weak. The size of a clone is reported for some rows only, either as once, few or many, or as a class for expanded clones.

V,D,J,size,DNA,CDR3
TRBV9,TRBD2,TRBJ2-7,.,TGTGCCAGCAGCGTAGGAATTAGCGGGAGTAGCTCCTACGAGCAGTACTTC,CASSVGISGSSSYEQYF
TRBV27,.,TRBJ1-6,.,TGTGCCAGCAGTTTACCCCACCGCGGCGGATCACCCCTCCACTTT,CASSLPHRGGSPLHF
TRBV6-5,.,TRBJ1-2,.,TGTGCCAATGGGGGGGGCGGTAACTATGGCTACACCTTC,CANGGGGNYGYTF
TRBV28,.,TRBJ1-4,.,TGTGCCAGCAGCCGAATCATCCCAGCAACTAATGAAAAACTGTTTTTT,CASSRIIPATNEKLFF
TRBV19,TRBD1,TRBJ1-2,.,TGTGCCAGTAGCCCTGGGACAGGGGGCTCTAGGGGCTACACCTTC,CASSPGTGGSRGYTF
TRBV7-3,.,TRBJ1-6,.,TGTGCCAGCAGCTTAAACGGTCAGGGTGGCAATTCACCCCTCCACTTT,CASSLNGQGGNSPLHF
TRBV3-1/TRBV3-2,.,TRBJ1-6,.,TGTGCCAGCAGCCAAGATAGAGGAGGGTCCTATAATTCACCCCTCCACTTT,CASSQDRGGSYNSPLHF
TRBV9,.,TRBJ2-7,.,TGTGCCAGCAGCGGTGGCTTCCTCTCCGAGCAGTACTTC,CASSGGFLSEQYF
TRBV11-2,TRBD2,TRBJ2-1,.,TGTGCCAGCAGCTTCATAGCGGGAGGGCCCCATGAGCAGTTCTTC,CASSFIAGGPHEQFF
TRBV7-6,.,TRBJ2-3,.,TGTGCCAGCAGCTTAGCGCGGGTTACAGTCGCTAGCACAGATACGCAGTATTTT,CASSLARVTVASTDTQYF
TRBV7-3,TRBD1,TRBJ1-1,.,TGTGCCAGCAGCCGAACCCGGGACAGCGAAGCTTTCTTT,CASSRTRDSEAFF
TRBV7-2,.,TRBJ2-7,once,TGTGCCAGCAGCTTAAGTGCGGCGGCGTCTACCTACGAGCAGTACTTC,CASSLSAAASTYEQYF
TRBV30,.,TRBJ1-6,.,TGTGCCTGGAGTCGGTGGGGAAATTCACCCCTCCACTTT,CAWSRWGNSPLHF
TRBV24-1,.,TRBJ1-2,.,TGTGCCACCAGTGATCCCGGGGGTCCTAACTATGGCTACACCTTC,CATSDPGGPNYGYTF
TRBV28,TRBD2,TRBJ2-7,.,TGTGCCAGCACCTCCCTCCCGGGAGGGGGGTACGAGCAGTACTTC,CASTSLPGGGYEQYF
TRBV5-1,.,TRBJ2-1,.,TGCGCCAGCAGCTTGGACGGCAGGACCCTCAATGAGCAGTTCTTC,CASSLDGRTLNEQFF
TRBV7-9,TRBD1,TRBJ1-1,.,TGTGCCAGCAGCTTAGTGGAAGGGGGCTACACTGAAGCTTTCTTT,CASSLVEGGYTEAFF
TRBV5-1,TRBD1,TRBJ2-7,.,TGCGCCAGCAGCTTGGATCGAGCAGGGGGATACGAGCAGTACTTC,CASSLDRAGGYEQYF
TRBV5-1,.,TRBJ2-7,.,TGCGCCAGCTTTCAGGGAGACTTTTCCTCCTACGAGCAGTACTTC,CASFQGDFSSYEQYF
TRBV12-5,TRBD1,TRBJ1-2,.,TGTGCTAGTGGTTTGAGGCCAGGGGGCGACGACACCTTC,CASGLRPGGDDTF
TRBV30,.,TRBJ1-1,.,TGTGCCTGGACGTGGGACGCTGAAGCTTTCTTT,CAWTWDAEAFF
TRBV30,TRBD2,TRBJ2-1,.,TGTGCCTGGAGTGATAGCGGGAATAGGGAGCAGTTCTTC,CAWSDSGNREQFF
TRBV19,TRBD2,TRBJ2-1,few,TGTGCCAGTAGTCGGGGAGCGGGAGTATACAATGAGCAGTTCTTC,CASSRGAGVYNEQFF
TRBV19,TRBD2,TRBJ2-7,.,TGTGCCAGTAGTATAAGAATGACTAGCCGAGGTGGAGCCTACGAGCAGTACTTC,CASSIRMTSRGGAYEQYF
TRBV7-9,.,TRBJ2-5,.,TGTGCCAGCAGCCCCCGCGGTTTGGAGCAAGAGACCCAGTACTTC,CASSPRGLEQETQYF
TRBV11-2,.,TRBJ2-7,.,TGTGCCAGCAGTCCAGACCCTAGCCAAGTCTACTTC,CASSPDPSQVYF
TRBV6-2/TRBV6-3,TRBD1,TRBJ1-4,.,TGTGCCAGCAGCACCGGGACAGGGTCCGAAAAACTGTTTTTT,CASSTGTGSEKLFF
TRBV9,.,TRBJ2-7,once,TGTGCCAGCAGCTTATCGGACTACCACACCAACGAGCAGTACTTC,CASSLSDYHTNEQYF
TRBV27,.,TRBJ2-5,few,TGTGCCAGCAGTTTTTCGTCGGGACTTGGAGAGACCCAGTACTTC,CASSFSSGLGETQYF
TRBV6-5,.,TRBJ1-2,.,TGTGCCAGCACCATCCGGGACGCGGGTCACACCTTC,CASTIRDAGHTF
TRBV7-2,TRBD1,TRBJ2-5,.,TGTGCCAGCAGCCCGGACAGGGGCCAAGAGACCCAGTACTTC,CASSPDRGQETQYF
TRBV5-6,TRBD1,TRBJ1-6,.,TGTGCCAGCAGCTTGCGGCGACAGGGGTTCTATAATTCACCCCTCCACTTT,CASSLRRQGFYNSPLHF
TRBV4-3,.,TRBJ2-1,.,TGCGCCAGCAGCCAAGTTTCCCCTAGCATCAATGAGCAGTTCTTC,CASSQVSPSINEQFF
TRBV14,.,TRBJ1-5,few,TGTGCCAGCACCCAGCCGATGGGGCATTATAGCAATCAGCCCCAGCATTTT,CASTQPMGHYSNQPQHF
TRBV15,.,TRBJ1-1,few,TGTGCCACCAGCACCATAATCTCCCGCTCTGAAGCTTTCTTT,CATSTIISRSEAFF
TRBV7-2,.,TRBJ2-7,.,TGTGCCAGCAGCGCCCAGTGGGTCTCCTACGAGCAGTACTTC,CASSAQWVSYEQYF
TRBV7-8,.,TRBJ1-5,few,TGTGCCAGCAGCTTAGCTGCAGCTAGCAATCAGCCCCAGCATTTT,CASSLAAASNQPQHF
TRBV30,.,TRBJ2-2,once,TGTGCCTGGAAAGGAGCCGGGGAGCTGTTTTTT,CAWKGAGELFF
TRBV25-1,TRBD2,TRBJ2-3,.,TGTGCCAGCAGTGGAGGGGGGACTAGTCAAGATACGCAGTATTTT,CASSGGGTSQDTQYF
TRBV6-2/TRBV6-3,.,TRBJ2-6,once,TGTGCCAGCAGTTACGGGCTCGCGGGGAGCTCTGGGGCCAACGTCCTGACTTTC,CASSYGLAGSSGANVLTF
TRBV5-1,TRBD2,TRBJ2-5,.,TGCGCCAGCAGCGAGCCGGGAGGCCAAGAGACCCAGTACTTC,CASSEPGGQETQYF
TRBV7-9,.,TRBJ1-2,.,TGTGCCAGCGGCTCCCACCAAGCCACTAGTGTATACTATGGCTACACCTTC,CASGSHQATSVYYGYTF
TRBV4-3,.,TRBJ1-4,.,TGCGCCAGCAGCCAATTCGCAGGGCCGGAAAAACTGTTTTTT,CASSQFAGPEKLFF
TRBV4-1,TRBD1,TRBJ1-1,.,TGCGCCAGCAGCCCCGGACAGGGGGCGCGTGCAGCTGAAGCTTTCTTT,CASSPGQGARAAEAFF
TRBV5-1,TRBD2,TRBJ2-3,.,TGCGCCAGCAGCCCCGGGACTAGCGGTCGGACAGATACGCAGTATTTT,CASSPGTSGRTDTQYF
TRBV24-1,.,TRBJ1-2,.,TGTGCCACCAGTGGTATAGAGGGAACTAACTATGGCTACACCTTC,CATSGIEGTNYGYTF
TRBV15,TRBD2,TRBJ2-2,.,TGTGCCACCAGCAGAGACGCGGGAGGGGTCGGGGAGCTGTTTTTT,CATSRDAGGVGELFF
TRBV2,TRBD1,TRBJ2-3,.,TGTGCCAGTCACAGGGGGCTAGCATCAGATACGCAGTATTTT,CASHRGLASDTQYF
TRBV11-2,TRBD2,TRBJ2-1,.,TGTGCCAGCAGCTCCCAGCTAGGTGGGGGGGACCGATACAATGAGCAGTTCTTC,CASSSQLGGGDRYNEQFF
TRBV27,TRBD2,TRBJ2-3,.,TGTGCCAGCAGTCCAAGAGCGGGAGGGTCTGATACGCAGTATTTT,CASSPRAGGSDTQYF